Below, 27 T cell receptor beta chains from the same sample are listed, as sequenced in a study of cytomegalovirus exposure and HLA in healthy donors. Both 60 Vbeta primers and 13 Jbeta primers went into the PCR. Sequencing was performed with immunoSEQ multiplex PCR; in TCRdb, only in-frame clones are kept and a portion is missing. The profile shows 120,000 to 150,000 clones, 80% of them singletons. The sequenced sample consisted of PBMCs. The receptors shown here come from a male donor in good health and CMV-seronegative.

This clone was detected once. Here the CDR3 reads CASSSQGSSYEQYF. CDR3 bases: TGCGCCAGCAGCTCGCAGGGGAGCTCCTACGAGCAGTACTTC. The rearrangement uses TRBV5-1 and TRBJ2-7; maybe TRBD1 (6 bases). Between the trimmed V and J ends, which lost 3 bases and 0 bases, there was a span of 10 bases. Germline V CDR1 and CDR2: SGHRS, YFSETQ. This CDR3 region has 14 residues.

The chain recombines TRBV7-2 with TRBJ1-1; 7 bases align to TRBD1. CDR3 length: 15 residues. Germline V gene data show CDR1 as SGHTA and CDR2 as FQGNSA. With V trimmed by 5 bases and J by 1 base, 7 bases remained unmatched. The CDR3 loop reads CASSPHRGPNTEAFF. For the CDR3, the DNA is TGTGCCAGCAGCCCCCACAGGGGCCCGAACACTGAAGCTTTCTTT.

This chain links TRBV11-2 with TRBJ2-1; 10 nucleotides match TRBD2. Looked up from germline, CDR1 is SGHAT and CDR2 is FQNNGV. V lost 5 bases to trimming and J lost 5 bases; unmatched junction nucleotides: 9. This CDR3 has 16 residues. CDR3 nucleotide sequence: TGTGCCAGCAGCGCCACCCCTAGCGGGGGAAACAATGAGCAGTTCTTC. Translated: CASSATPSGGNNEQFF.

The chain joins TRBV10-3 to TRBJ1-1, with D uncertain. The CDR3 has 13 residues. Germline lookup yields CDR1 ENHRY and CDR2 SYGVKD. The germline V and J ends were trimmed by 3 bases and 0 bases, with 5 bases remaining between them. In DNA form, the CDR3 reads TGTGCCATCAGTGACCTTATGAACACTGAAGCTTTCTTT. Protein product: CAISDLMNTEAFF.

CDR3 DNA sequence: TGTGCCAGCAGTCCGAGATTCGGACTAGCGGGGGGGCCAGATACGCAGTATTTT. Its protein is CASSPRFGLAGGPDTQYF. This chain uses TRBV28 with TRBJ2-3, with 15 bases matching TRBD2. Germline CDR1 reads MDHEN; CDR2 reads SYDVKM. V was clipped by 5 bases and J by 4 bases; unmatched bases: 10. The CDR3 covers 18 residues. Based on the CDR3 plus reference TRBV28 and TRBJ2-3, the full variable domain is DVKVTQSSRYLVKRTGEKVFLECVQDMDHENMFWYRQDPGLGLRLIYFSYDVKMKEKGDIPEGYSVSREKKERFSLILESASTNQTSMYLCASSPRFGLAGGPDTQYFGPGTRLTVL.

In this sample, this clone turned up a few times. This rearrangement joins TRBV4-2 to TRBJ2-1; 9 bases fit TRBD1. The germline CDR1 and CDR2 sequences are LGHNA and YNFKEQ. Germline trimming cut 1 base from V and 2 bases from J; bases unmatched to any gene: 3. The CDR3 runs to 16 residues. The CDR3 spells CASSQGGQGTYNEQFF. CDR3 DNA sequence: TGTGCCAGCAGCCAAGGGGGACAGGGCACCTACAATGAGCAGTTCTTC.

V gene TRBV6-4 combines with J gene TRBJ2-3, with 8 bases aligning to TRBD1. The ends lost 4 bases at V and 2 bases at J; junction bases unmatched: 5. The CDR3 is 15 residues long. Germline assignment: CDR1 MRHNA and CDR2 SNTAGT. The CDR3 protein is CASSAGTGPTDTQYF. Here the CDR3 DNA reads TGTGCCAGCAGTGCCGGGACAGGCCCCACAGATACGCAGTATTTT.

The chain employs TRBV30 and TRBJ1-6; 8 positions match TRBD1. In germline, CDR1 is GTSNPN, CDR2 SVGIG (reference sequence). Trimming cost V 2 bases and J 5 bases; bases outside gene matches: 5. The CDR3 covers 15 residues. The CDR3 here is CAWSPRQGHNSPLHF. Here the CDR3 DNA reads TGTGCCTGGAGTCCCCGACAGGGGCATAATTCACCCCTCCACTTT.

The V gene is TRBV18, the J gene TRBJ2-5, with TRBD1 matching 8 bases. The CDR3 is 14 amino acids. V was clipped by 6 bases and J by 2 bases; unmatched bases: 5. Germline CDR1 reads KGHSH; CDR2 reads LQKENI. The CDR3 here is CASSPTGGQETQYF. The CDR3 coding sequence is TGTGCCAGCTCGCCCACAGGGGGACAAGAGACCCAGTACTTC.

This clone was counted between two and nine times. V gene TRBV5-1 combines with J gene TRBJ1-1; D not certain. Germline CDR1 is SGHRS and CDR2 is YFSETQ. The ends were cut back, 1 base at V and 1 base at J, with 5 bases in the middle. The CDR3 spans 13 residues. Here the CDR3 reads CASSLIQNTEAFF. In nucleotides, the CDR3 is TGCGCCAGCAGCTTGATCCAGAACACTGAAGCTTTCTTT. Using reference TRBV5-1 and TRBJ1-1 for the parts outside the CDR3, the full variable domain is KAGVTQTPRYLIKTRGQQVTLSCSPISGHRSVSWYQQTPGQGLQFLFEYFSETQRNKGNFPGRFSGRQFSNSRSEMNVSTLELGDSALYLCASSLIQNTEAFFGQGTRLTVV.

The chain carries TRBV4-3 and TRBJ2-7; D possibly corresponds to TRBD1 (6 bases). This CDR3 contains 13 residues. The V end lost 2 bases, the J end lost 5 bases, and 10 bases lay between the germline ends. The germline CDR1 and CDR2 sequences are LGHNA and YSLEER. CDR3 bases: TGCGCCAGCAGCCAAAGGCAGGGGCACGAGCAGTACTTC. It translates to CASSQRQGHEQYF.

The chain recombines TRBV6-5 with TRBJ1-6, with D perhaps TRBD1 (6 bases). Germline V gives CDR1 MNHEY, CDR2 SVGAGI. The V end was cut by 2 bases, the J end by 8 bases, with 13 bases between. CDR3 length: 15 residues. The CDR3 sequence: CASSYRSQGHSPLHF. The CDR3 DNA reads as TGTGCCAGCAGTTACAGGTCACAGGGTCATTCACCCCTCCACTTT.

The chain employs TRBV30 and TRBJ1-1, with D hard to call. Looked up from germline, CDR1 is GTSNPN and CDR2 is SVGIG (reference sequence). V dropped 7 bases and J dropped 8 bases, with 5 bases sitting between them. This CDR3 region has 8 residues. CDR3 loop: CASGEAFF. Written as DNA, the CDR3 is TGTGCCTCCGGGGAAGCTTTCTTT.

The chain is built from TRBV5-6 and TRBJ1-2, with a weak D call TRBD1 (6 bases). This CDR3 has 15 residues. CDR1 is SGHDT and CDR2 is YYEEEE in the germline V gene. V was clipped by 4 bases and J by 3 bases, with 16 bases between them. The CDR3 loop reads CASSLRDRFHYGYTF. The CDR3 DNA sequence: TGTGCCAGCAGCCTTAGAGACAGGTTCCACTATGGCTACACCTTC.

The chain links TRBV19 to TRBJ1-5, with a weak D call TRBD1 (6 bases). Germline values: CDR1 LNHDA, CDR2 SQIVND (reference sequence). V lost 3 bases and J 7 bases, leaving 16 bases between the germline ends. CDR3 length equals 15 residues. The CDR3 spells CASSILTGLGQPQHF. For the CDR3, the DNA is TGTGCCAGTAGTATTCTAACAGGGTTGGGGCAGCCCCAGCATTTT.

The chain couples TRBV7-2 to TRBJ2-7, with 11 positions matching TRBD1. Trimming at V came to 5 bases and at J to 3 bases, leaving 6 bases not matched to a gene. The CDR3 loop spans 15 amino acids. Germline CDR1 SGHTA, CDR2 FQGNSA. CDR3 DNA: TGTGCCAGCAGCCCTGGGGGGACAGGGGGCTACGAGCAGTACTTC. Amino acid sequence: CASSPGGTGGYEQYF.

The V and J genes are TRBV4-2 and TRBJ2-2; 7 bases agree with TRBD1. CDR1 is LGHNA and CDR2 is YNFKEQ in the germline V gene. The CDR3 spans 15 residues. Trimming cost V 0 bases and J 5 bases; bases outside gene matches: 3. The CDR3 nucleotides are TGTGCCAGCAGCCAAGACCCGACAGGGACCGGGGAGCTGTTTTTT. Amino acid sequence: CASSQDPTGTGELFF.

The chain carries TRBV4-1 and TRBJ2-3; D is perhaps TRBD2 (6 bases). V was clipped by 1 base and J by 6 bases, with 20 bases between them. CDR1 is MGHRA, CDR2 YSYEKL, per germline. The CDR3 extends over 17 amino acids. The CDR3 sequence: CASSQVRRDSRRDTQYF. The DNA for the CDR3 is TGCGCCAGCAGCCAAGTTCGAAGGGACTCGCGAAGGGATACGCAGTATTTT.

The rearrangement joins TRBV7-8 to TRBJ1-2; weak D call: TRBD1 (6 bases). The CDR3 is made up of 13 amino acids. CDR1 and CDR2 (germline): SGHVS, FQNEAQ. Deletions cut 5 bases from V and 8 bases from J, with 15 bases between. CDR3 nucleotides: TGTGCCAGCAGCCCCAGTCGGGGGGGCGGCTACACCTTC. It codes for CASSPSRGGGYTF.

The chain employs TRBV5-1 and TRBJ2-1; D is uncertain. CDR1 is SGHRS and CDR2 is YFSETQ in the germline V gene. Between the trimmed V and J ends, which lost 0 bases and 9 bases, there was a span of 4 bases. The CDR3 is 11 residues long. The CDR3 sequence: CASSLGPEQFF. The CDR3 nucleotides read TGCGCCAGCAGCTTGGGGCCTGAGCAGTTCTTC.

The chain has TRBV18 and TRBJ1-3, with D unresolved. The germline V and J ends were trimmed by 8 bases and 1 base, with 9 bases remaining between them. This CDR3 has 13 residues. Germline V lookup: CDR1 KGHSH, CDR2 LQKENI. This chain's CDR3 is CASVSSSGNTIYF. CDR3 coding DNA: TGTGCCAGCGTTAGCAGTTCTGGAAACACCATATATTTT.

The chain joins TRBV6-1 to TRBJ1-1; TRBD1 matches at 7 bases. The CDR3 is 14 amino acids. J was trimmed by 2 bases and V by 8 bases; bases with no gene match: 8. Germline CDR1 and CDR2: MNHNS and SASEGT. The CDR3 sequence is CASLVGDSNTEAFF. CDR3 sequence (DNA): TGTGCCAGCCTGGTGGGGGACAGCAACACTGAAGCTTTCTTT.

This rearrangement joins TRBV4-2 to TRBJ2-1, with 11 bases that match TRBD2. J was trimmed by 8 bases and V by 3 bases; bases with no gene match: 6. Looked up from germline, CDR1 is LGHNA and CDR2 is YNFKEQ. The CDR3 contains 15 residues. CDR3 sequence (DNA): TGTGCCAGCAGCCACATAGCGGGGGGGCCCGATGAGCAGTTCTTC. It yields the protein CASSHIAGGPDEQFF.

The J gene is TRBJ1-1, the V gene TRBV7-9, with D unresolved. Germline V gene lookup returns CDR1 SEHNR and CDR2 FQNEAQ (reference sequence). Trimming left V 0 bases short and J 4 bases short, with 12 bases between. The CDR3 loop spans 15 amino acids. The CDR3 is CASSLAIPGSTEAFF. The DNA for the CDR3 is TGTGCCAGCAGCTTAGCGATCCCGGGTAGCACTGAAGCTTTCTTT.

The rearrangement links TRBV7-9 to TRBJ1-5, with a possible D match to TRBD1 (5 bases). The germline gives CDR1 SEHNR, CDR2 FQNEAQ (reference sequence). V lost 5 bases, J lost 6 bases, and 11 bases lay in between. The length of the CDR3 is 13 residues. CDR3 coding DNA: TGTGCCAGCAGCCAAATCGGGGGTCAGCCCCAGCATTTT. Its protein product is CASSQIGGQPQHF.

The rearrangement joins TRBV30 to TRBJ1-1, with a possible D match to TRBD1 (6 bases). Germline V gene sequence: CDR1 GTSNPN, CDR2 SVGIG (reference sequence). The CDR3 consists of 14 residues. V dropped 5 bases and J dropped 0 bases, with 13 bases sitting between them. The CDR3 loop reads CAWAQGLLNTEAFF. The DNA of the CDR3 is TGTGCCTGGGCACAGGGCCTTTTGAACACTGAAGCTTTCTTT.

The rearrangement uses TRBV19 and TRBJ2-1; D unclear. The CDR3 covers 13 residues. V was cut by 10 bases and J by 6 bases, with 16 bases left in between. Germline V gene data show CDR1 as LNHDA and CDR2 as SQIVND (reference sequence). The CDR3 loop reads CATALPLRNEQFF. The DNA for the CDR3 is TGTGCCACTGCTCTACCCTTACGCAATGAGCAGTTCTTC.